This T cell receptor beta chain stems from a study of cytomegalovirus exposure and HLA in healthy donors. Study information: An analysis done earlier identified 117 million unique TCR beta sequences from about 179 million T cells.

Vbeta (60) and Jbeta (13) primers were used in the PCR. Assay: immunoSEQ multiplex PCR; the TCRdb copy retains only in-frame clones and omits some. This sample yields roughly 100,000 clones, of which less than 85% are seen a single time; around 8.4% belongs to the top ten. Germline trimming cut 0 bases from V and 4 bases from J; bases unmatched to any gene: 2. This CDR3 is 15 amino acids long. Germline CDR1 reads SGHTS; CDR2 reads YDEGEE. As regards this clone: The antigen is unknown.

Study-level results: Previously analyzed data showed that most TCR beta V segments were productive at a frequency of about 87% or about 30%. V segments that were indistinguishable, TRBV6-2 and TRBV6-3 among them, were omitted from analysis. The authors listed over 150 TCR beta chains as cytomegalovirus-associated.

The chain is built from TRBV5-8 and TRBJ1-5, with 9 bases identical to TRBD1. The clonotype was recovered from a man aged 35-49 years in good health and CMV-seropositive. The sample consisted of PBMCs. CDR3 nucleotide sequence: TGTGCCAGCAGCTTGGGGGACAGGGTGAATCAGCCCCAGCATTTT. The encoded protein is CASSLGDRVNQPQHF. The variable domain in full, with the rest retrieved from reference TRBV5-8 and TRBJ1-5, is EAGVTQSPTHLIKTRGQQATLRCSPISGHTSVYWYQQALGLGLQFLLWYDEGEERNRGNFPPRFSGRQFPNYSSELNVNALELEDSALYLCASSLGDRVNQPQHFGDGTRLSIL.